A selection of T cell receptor beta chains follows, all from one sample in a study of shared T cell receptors in the human thymus. Repertoires were generated with immunoSEQ multiplex PCR, while TCRdb's copy carries only in-frame clones and drops some. The sample carries 650,000 to 950,000 clones, 80% to 90% recorded once. Another study also made use of these data, one on human thymus T cells.

The source material was thymocytes. These receptors originate from a girl less than two years old with a congenital heart defect. CDR3s include the opening cysteine and the closing phenylalanine or tryptophan.

V gene	J gene	CDR3 protein
TRBV5-6	TRBJ2-2	CASSFNRGYGTFGSGELFF
TRBV10-3	TRBJ1-5	CAISAGPGGGQPQHF
TRBV9	TRBJ1-4	CASSVAREPVGEKLFF
TRBV27	TRBJ1-4	CASSLGGPWGEKLFF
TRBV29-1	TRBJ1-2	CSVELEYYGYTF
TRBV5-4	TRBJ2-7	CASSLRTRQERGLGREQYF
TRBV5-1	TRBJ1-2	CASSVTLDRDYGYTF
TRBV7-3	TRBJ1-1	CASSLTGDSNTEAFF
TRBV12-5	TRBJ2-3	CASGIPVQASTQYF
TRBV28	TRBJ1-3	CASSGGQLSSGNTIYF
TRBV5-1	TRBJ2-2	CASSFTGVHAPTGELFF
TRBV28	TRBJ2-7	CASSPPSTGPAPYEQYF
TRBV19	TRBJ1-5	CASSHRGPSNQPQHF
TRBV5-6	TRBJ1-1	CASSPRSDRHGAFF
TRBV9	TRBJ2-7	CASSVGGKASGEDYEQYF
TRBV7-8	TRBJ1-2	CASSRQGFYYGYTF
TRBV11-2	TRBJ2-7	CASSFLTSGGNYEQYF
TRBV30	TRBJ2-5	CAWSRQGETQYF
TRBV19	TRBJ2-1	CASSIWDRGEVYNEQFF
TRBV5-1	TRBJ1-1	CASSLYRQATDTEAFF
TRBV28	TRBJ2-7	CASSLQTGPTSYEQYF
TRBV14	TRBJ1-2	CASSQTAGYGYTF
TRBV6-5	TRBJ2-7	CASSVLGTGIRRDF
TRBV5-1	TRBJ2-2	CASSNLGTAQNTGELFF
TRBV18	TRBJ1-1	CASSGAWNTEAFF
TRBV18	TRBJ1-5	CASSRHDREDNQPQHF
TRBV2	TRBJ2-7	CASRRDRSYEQYF
TRBV25-1	TRBJ2-1	CASSEFSWGDLYNEQFF
TRBV7-2	TRBJ1-3	CASSLPAKDRVGNTIYF
TRBV6-1	TRBJ1-1	CASSDEGGGLNTEAFF
TRBV5-6	TRBJ1-3	CASSPNTSTGAGNTIYF